This section outlines one TCR beta chain sequence together with its context. What it binds is unknown. This record belongs to a study of T cell repertoires in cytomegalovirus infection. TCRdb processed the reads anew with MiXCR; each CDR3 protein has one entry. This table holds around 300,000 distinct CDR3 sequences, roughly 25% found once. Whole-study findings and limits: Public TCR beta family frequency separated CMV-and-HLA carriers, including in an independent cohort.

The germline V and J ends were trimmed by 10 bases and 9 bases, with 18 bases remaining between them. CDR1 is MDHEN, CDR2 SYDVKM, per germline. The CDR3 has 12 residues. The TCR comes from a human donor in good health (CMV status not recorded). Some clones in this sample may be carry-over from other donors' samples. The sequenced sample was PBMCs. The chain has TRBV28 and TRBJ1-2; D remains ambiguous. The CDR3 DNA follows: TGTGCCATCAAGGGCGGGGTGGAGAGCTACACCTTC. Its translation is CAIKGGVESYTF.